This TCR beta chain was sequenced in a study of blood T cell repertoires in COVID-19. Authors' processing steps: Quantification of nucleated cells was approximated via reference gene primer amplification. Sequencing used immunoSEQ multiplex PCR; TCRdb keeps in-frame clones, though not all of them. V and J calls and clone size are those listed in that table; D and trimming were worked out from the DNA. The sample contains 250,000 to 300,000 clones, approximately 78% of which appear only once. Up to 2 weeks before entering the study, exposed participants had met a COVID-19 case. The V gene's germline CDR1 is KGHDR and CDR2 SFDVKD. The V end lost 6 bases, the J end lost 6 bases, and 14 bases lay between the germline ends. The CDR3 is made up of 14 amino acids.

Sequencing input: PBMCs or T cells enriched from blood (not recorded which). The receptor was isolated from a man aged 40-49 years who had been exposed to COVID-19. V gene TRBV24-1 combines with J gene TRBJ1-5, with D perhaps TRBD1 (5 bases). CDR3 region: CATSQSGGSQPQHF. CDR3 nucleotide sequence: TGTGCCACCAGTCAATCGGGGGGGTCTCAGCCCCAGCATTTT.